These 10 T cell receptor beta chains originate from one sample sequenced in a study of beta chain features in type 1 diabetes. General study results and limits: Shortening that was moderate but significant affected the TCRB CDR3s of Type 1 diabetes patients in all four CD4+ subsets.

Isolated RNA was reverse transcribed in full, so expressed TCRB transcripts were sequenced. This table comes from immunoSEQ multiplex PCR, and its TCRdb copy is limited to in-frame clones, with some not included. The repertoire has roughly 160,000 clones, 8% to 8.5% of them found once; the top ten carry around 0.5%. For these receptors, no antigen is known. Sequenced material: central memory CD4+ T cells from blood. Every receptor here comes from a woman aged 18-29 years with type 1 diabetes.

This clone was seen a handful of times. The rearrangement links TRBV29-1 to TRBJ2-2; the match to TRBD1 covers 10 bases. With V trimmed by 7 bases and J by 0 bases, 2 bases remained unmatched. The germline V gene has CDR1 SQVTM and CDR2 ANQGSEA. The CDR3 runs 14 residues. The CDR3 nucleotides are TGCAGCGCCGGACAGGGGGCGAACACCGGGGAGCTGTTTTTT. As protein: CSAGQGANTGELFF.

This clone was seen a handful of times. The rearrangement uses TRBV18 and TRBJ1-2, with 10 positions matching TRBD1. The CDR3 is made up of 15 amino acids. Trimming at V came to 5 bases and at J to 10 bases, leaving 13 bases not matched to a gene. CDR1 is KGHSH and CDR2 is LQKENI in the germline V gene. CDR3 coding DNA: TGTGCCAGCTCAGCAGTACAAACCCGACAGGGGGCCTACACCTTC. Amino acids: CASSAVQTRQGAYTF.

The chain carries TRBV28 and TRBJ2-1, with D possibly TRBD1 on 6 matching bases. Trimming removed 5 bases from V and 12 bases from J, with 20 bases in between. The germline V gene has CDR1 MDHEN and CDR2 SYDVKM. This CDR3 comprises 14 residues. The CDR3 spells CASSAPGQSSRQFF. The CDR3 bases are TGTGCCAGCAGTGCCCCGGGACAATCCTCTAGGCAGTTCTTC.

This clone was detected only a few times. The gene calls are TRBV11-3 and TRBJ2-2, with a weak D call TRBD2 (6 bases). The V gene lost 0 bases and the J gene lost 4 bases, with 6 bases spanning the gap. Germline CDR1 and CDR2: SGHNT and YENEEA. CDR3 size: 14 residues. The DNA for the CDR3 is TGTGCCAGCAGCTTAGAGGGGGGCACCGGGGAGCTGTTTTTT. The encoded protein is CASSLEGGTGELFF.

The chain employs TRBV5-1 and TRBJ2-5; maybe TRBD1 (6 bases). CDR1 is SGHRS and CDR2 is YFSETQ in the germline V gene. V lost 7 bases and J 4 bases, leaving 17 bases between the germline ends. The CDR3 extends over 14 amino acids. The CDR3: CASYRESRAETQYF. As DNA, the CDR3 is TGCGCCAGCTACAGGGAAAGTAGGGCAGAGACCCAGTACTTC.

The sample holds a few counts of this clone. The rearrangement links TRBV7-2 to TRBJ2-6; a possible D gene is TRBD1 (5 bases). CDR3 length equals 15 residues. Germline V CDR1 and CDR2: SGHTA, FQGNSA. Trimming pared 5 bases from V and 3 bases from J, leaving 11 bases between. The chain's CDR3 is CASSTTGGGANVLTF. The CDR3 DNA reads TGTGCCAGCAGCACCACAGGTGGTGGGGCCAACGTCCTGACTTTC.

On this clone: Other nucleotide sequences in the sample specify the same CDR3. The CDR3 region has the DNA TGCGCCAGCAGCTCTGGACAGGTGGGGACTGAAGCTTTCTTT. It encodes CASSSGQVGTEAFF. The chain joins TRBV5-1 to TRBJ1-1, with TRBD1 matching 7 bases. With V trimmed by 3 bases and J by 5 bases, 7 bases remained unmatched. The CDR3 covers 14 residues. Germline V gene lookup returns CDR1 SGHRS and CDR2 YFSETQ.

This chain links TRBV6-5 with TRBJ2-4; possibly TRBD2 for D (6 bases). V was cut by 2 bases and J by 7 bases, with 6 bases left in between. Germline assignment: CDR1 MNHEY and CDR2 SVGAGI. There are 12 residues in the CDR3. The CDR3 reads CASSYGGNIQYF. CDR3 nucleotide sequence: TGTGCCAGCAGTTACGGAGGGAACATTCAGTACTTC.

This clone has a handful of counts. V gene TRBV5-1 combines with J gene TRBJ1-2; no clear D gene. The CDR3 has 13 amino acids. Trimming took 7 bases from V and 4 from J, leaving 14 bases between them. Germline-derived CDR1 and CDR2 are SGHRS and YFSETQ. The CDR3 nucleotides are TGCGCCAGCTCTACCGAAGAGGGCTATGGCTACACCTTC. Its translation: CASSTEEGYGYTF.

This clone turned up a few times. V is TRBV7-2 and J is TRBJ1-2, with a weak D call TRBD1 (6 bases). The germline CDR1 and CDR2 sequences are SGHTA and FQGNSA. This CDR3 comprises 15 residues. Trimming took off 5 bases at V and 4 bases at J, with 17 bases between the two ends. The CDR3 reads CASSLSTGQPYGYTF. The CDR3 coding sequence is TGTGCCAGCAGCCTATCGACAGGACAGCCCTATGGCTACACCTTC.